The sequence of this T cell receptor (beta chain) was determined in a study of CD8+ T cells in alopecia areata (dated by TCRdb to 2016 to 2019). For context, the study as a whole: The treated patients took part in an open-label pilot trial in which moderate-to-severe alopecia areata was treated with oral tofacitinib at 5 to 10 mg twice daily. In humans, TCRbeta sequencing was performed on scalp tissue and on sorted CD4+ and CD8+ peripheral blood T cells from healthy controls and from patients with patchy or totalis/universalis alopecia areata. Patients received tofacitinib for 6 to 18 months and were then followed off drug for 6 months to check for delayed response and recurrence. For the treated patients, the SALT score, which quantifies what percentage of scalp surface area is affected, served as the measure of disease severity. Scalp clonality was compared across normal scalp (n=4), patchy alopecia areata scalp (n=8), and alopecia totalis/universalis scalp (n=8). RNA was extracted with the PAXgene miRNA kit for fixed scalp, the miRNeasy kit for PBMCs, and the RNeasy kit for mouse skin. Patients on tofacitinib were biopsied at baseline and after 4 and 24 weeks of treatment, and several of the patients also had a later scalp biopsy. High-throughput TCRbeta sequencing was used to examine T cell clonal expansion in alopecia areata in both the C3H/HeJ mouse model and human patients. TCRbeta CDR3 regions were amplified by immunoSEQ multiplex PCR with 35 Vbeta forward and 13 Jbeta reverse primers. What the authors observed across the whole study: Lesional scalp, especially in alopecia totalis/universalis, showed higher clonality and more expanded CD8+ clones than normal scalp, suggesting antigenic drive. TCR sequences shared between patients were less clear than in mice, possibly partly because of HLA diversity in the patient population. Unlike mouse skin, which is dominated by gammadelta T cells, normal human skin has resident alphabeta T cells that are also sequenced, and this complicates analysis of the scalp TCR repertoire. Tofacitinib significantly decreased scalp clonality and the number of expanded CD8+ clones among the top 100 scalp clones. Because the treated cohort was small and had only one nonresponder, larger studies are needed to examine links between baseline CD8+ expansion and response. During tofacitinib treatment, many expanded lesional clones stuck around in both scalp and blood, and this persistence may partly explain why relapse happens after treatment is stopped.

CDR1 is given as SGHAT and CDR2 as FQNNGV, both from the germline V gene. V is clipped by 4 bases and J by 5 bases, and the sequence between their germline boundaries is 14 bases long. The CDR3 sequence holds 14 residues, the cysteine and phenylalanine included. The DNA shown is the 42-base CDR3, in frame from base 1. The library was produced with the immunoSEQ multiplex PCR assay. For TCR sequencing, RNA was extracted from every sample and reverse transcribed into cDNA to serve as template. First-strand cDNA was synthesized with SuperScript III using a 2:1 mix of oligo-dT and random hexamers. A synthetic immune receptor repertoire was used to measure amplification bias, and any remaining bias was corrected computationally. In the original analysis: Raw reads were preprocessed to remove errors, and CDR3 was defined by IMGT conventions from the conserved cysteine to phenylalanine. Clonality was computed by normalizing Shannon entropy by log2 of the number of productive unique TCRs and subtracting the result from 1. Scalp TCRbeta sequences were cross-referenced with sorted blood CD4 and CD8 repertoires so that the CD4 or CD8 identity of scalp clones could be inferred. Sourced from immuneACCESS, this table was stored by TCRdb with only in-frame sequences that have V and J called. A share of the clones is absent; for the studies checked, an unresolved V gene accounts for under half, and the remainder has no known explanation. The DNA was the basis for D and trimming; V, J and clone size are from that table. Across this sample there are about 110,000 clones, with around 50% seen only once. 12% of the sample is held by the ten biggest clonotypes.

This clone was seen a few times. It lacks a known antigen. There are no base qualities to consult, and no much larger clone falls within one base. This specimen's time point label, per the study, means: around 26 weeks on oral tofacitinib. The sample's treatment or condition, from its label and the paper: oral pan-JAK inhibitor, 5-10 mg twice daily. From alopecia areata patients, peripheral blood was collected along with lesional scalp punch biopsies. PBMCs were separated by density centrifugation and stained for CD3, CD4 and CD8, after which CD4+ and CD8+ T cells were sorted on a FACSAria. The specimen was CD8+ T cells sorted from blood, collected at week 24, from a patient treated with tofacitinib. The chain joins TRBV11-2 to TRBJ2-5; 6 matching bases give a weak D call of TRBD2. This TCR came from a human donor with alopecia areata. The DNA sequence is as follows: TGTGCCAGCAGCTCCAGGGACTCTCAGGAGACCCAGTACTTC. Translated, this gives CASSSRDSQETQYF. With the rest looked up from the reference TRBV11-2 and TRBJ2-5 genes rather than sequenced, the full variable domain is EAGVAQSPRYKIIEKRQSVAFWCNPISGHATLYWYQQILGQGPKLLIQFQNNGVVDDSQLPKDRFSAERLKGVDSTLKIQPAKLEDSAVYLCASSSRDSQETQYFGPGTRLLVL.